These T cell receptor beta chains were read from a single sample in a study of regulatory T cells in long-lasting Graves disease. One entry per CDR3 protein results from TCRdb running MiXCR on the multiplex PCR reads. In the table there are a few hundred thousand distinct CDR3 sequences, approximately 20% of which are singletons. Source: peripheral blood mononuclear cells (PBMCs), taken when the disease was refractory, from a patient treated with antithyroid drugs. Receptor source: a female donor with Graves disease. Both conserved end residues are part of each CDR3. A row's size may be missing; if present it is once, few, many or a size class.

length	J	size	V	CDR3
13	TRBJ2-5	.	TRBV6-5	CASSYAGQETQYF
15	TRBJ2-7	many	TRBV28	CASSPNLQGPYEQYF
19	TRBJ2-5	many	TRBV6-2/TRBV6-3	CASSYSPGLAGGPPETQYF
15	TRBJ1-6	many	TRBV27	CASSLVSAGNSPLHF
15	TRBJ1-5	many	TRBV12-3/TRBV12-4	CASSSTTGTNQPQHF
14	TRBJ1-5	.	TRBV6-1	CASIHRDGNQPQHF
13	TRBJ2-4	.	TRBV28	CASSRTIKNIQYF
15	TRBJ2-2	few	TRBV7-9	CASSYGTEITGELFF
15	TRBJ2-5	.	TRBV3-1	CASSQVARGWETQYF
16	TRBJ2-7	few	TRBV5-1	CASSLEEADFSYEQYF
12	TRBJ2-7	.	TRBV30	CAWSVVVYEQYF
13	TRBJ2-2	many	TRBV2	CASRAGLTGELFF
15	TRBJ2-1	few	TRBV3-1	CASSQTSGSQDEQFF
13	TRBJ1-1	.	TRBV25-1	CASIYTEGTEAFF
16	TRBJ2-3	.	TRBV6-2/TRBV6-3	CASSARLGSSTDTQYF
14	TRBJ2-7	once	TRBV7-8	CASSFPGQPLEQYF
14	TRBJ1-2	many	TRBV2	CASSEYDADYGYTF
12	TRBJ1-1	.	TRBV28	CASRFLRGEAFF
14	TRBJ2-7	many	TRBV11-2	CASSPGTGPGEQYF
14	TRBJ1-1	many	TRBV7-2	CASSPHGAGAEAFF
15	TRBJ2-5	many	TRBV7-2	CASSRDRGPQETQYF
19	TRBJ2-6	many	TRBV2	CASRGLPTGGTTGANVLTF
12	TRBJ2-5	.	TRBV30	CAWSAGRETQYF
16	TRBJ1-3	.	TRBV7-2	CASSERTVEAGNTIYF
13	TRBJ2-5	few	TRBV6-1	CASSEDPVGTQYF
17	TRBJ2-3	.	TRBV28	CASNGGGGRPWGDTQYF
13	TRBJ2-7	.	TRBV18	CASSYGSLYEQYF
14	TRBJ1-1	few	TRBV4-2	CASSPPDRDTEAFF
14	TRBJ2-5	few	TRBV7-9	CASSSTRGGETQYF
15	TRBJ2-5	.	TRBV6-2/TRBV6-3	CASSYSIGARETQYF
15	TRBJ2-2	.	TRBV5-1	CASSLVRANTGELFF
20	TRBJ1-5	.	TRBV29-1	CSAEGDWDRPGGNSNQPRHF
14	TRBJ2-7	.	TRBV6-5	CASSYSGLAYEQYF
14	TRBJ1-5	.	TRBV20-1	CSARVPGSNQPQHF
11	TRBJ2-3	many	TRBV20-1	CSAGSADTQYF
13	TRBJ1-2	many	TRBV28	CASSSGGIYGYTF
14	TRBJ2-7	many	TRBV28	CASSFSGLVYEQYF
14	TRBJ2-7	many	TRBV28	CASSLPERAYEQYF
14	TRBJ2-7	many	TRBV28	CASSSPKTEYEQYF
15	TRBJ2-6	.	TRBV11-2	CASSSTHSGANVLTF
15	TRBJ2-5	many	TRBV20-1	CSARDLGLAGETQYF
15	TRBJ2-7	many	TRBV11-2	CASSFALQAPDEQYF
16	TRBJ2-3	many	TRBV12-3/TRBV12-4	CASSGFGTSGSDTQYF
14	TRBJ2-7	many	TRBV14	CASSEGVGTYEQYF
14	TRBJ2-7	once	TRBV6-4	CASRNRRGSYEQYF